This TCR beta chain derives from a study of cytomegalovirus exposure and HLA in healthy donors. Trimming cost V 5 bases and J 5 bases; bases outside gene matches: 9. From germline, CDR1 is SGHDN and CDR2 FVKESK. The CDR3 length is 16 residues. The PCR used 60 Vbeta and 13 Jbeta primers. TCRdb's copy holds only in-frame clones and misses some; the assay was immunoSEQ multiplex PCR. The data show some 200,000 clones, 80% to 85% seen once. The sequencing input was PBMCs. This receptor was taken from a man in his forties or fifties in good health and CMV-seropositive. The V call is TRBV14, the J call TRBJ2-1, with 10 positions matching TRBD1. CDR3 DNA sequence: TGTGCCAGCAGCTCAGATCCGGGGACAGGGGACAATGAGCAGTTCTTC. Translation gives CASSSDPGTGDNEQFF.